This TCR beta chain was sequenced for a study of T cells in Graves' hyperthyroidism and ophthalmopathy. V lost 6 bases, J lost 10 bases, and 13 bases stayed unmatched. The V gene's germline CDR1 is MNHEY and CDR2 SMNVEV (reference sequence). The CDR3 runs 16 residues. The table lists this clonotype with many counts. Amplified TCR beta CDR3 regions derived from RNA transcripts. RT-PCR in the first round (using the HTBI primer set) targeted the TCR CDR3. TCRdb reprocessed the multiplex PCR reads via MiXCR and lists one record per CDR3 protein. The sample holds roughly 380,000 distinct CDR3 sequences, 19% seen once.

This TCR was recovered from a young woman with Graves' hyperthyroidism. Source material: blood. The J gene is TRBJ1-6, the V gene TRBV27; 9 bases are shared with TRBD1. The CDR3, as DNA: TGTGCCAGCAGCCACAACAGGGGGCGGAGAAGGTCACCCCTCCACTTT. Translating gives CASSHNRGRRRSPLHF.